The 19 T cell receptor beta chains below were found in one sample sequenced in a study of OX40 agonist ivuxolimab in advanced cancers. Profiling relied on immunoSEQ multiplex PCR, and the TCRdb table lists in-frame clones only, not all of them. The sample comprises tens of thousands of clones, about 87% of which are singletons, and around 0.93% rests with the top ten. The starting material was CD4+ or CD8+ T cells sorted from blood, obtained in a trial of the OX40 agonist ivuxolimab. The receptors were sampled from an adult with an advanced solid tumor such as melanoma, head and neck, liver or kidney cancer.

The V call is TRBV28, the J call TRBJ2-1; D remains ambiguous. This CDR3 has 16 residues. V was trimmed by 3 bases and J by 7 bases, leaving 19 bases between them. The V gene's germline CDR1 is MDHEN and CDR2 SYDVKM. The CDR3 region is CASSLIGTRTENEQFF. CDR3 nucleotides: TGTGCCAGCAGTTTGATCGGCACCCGGACGGAGAATGAGCAGTTCTTC.

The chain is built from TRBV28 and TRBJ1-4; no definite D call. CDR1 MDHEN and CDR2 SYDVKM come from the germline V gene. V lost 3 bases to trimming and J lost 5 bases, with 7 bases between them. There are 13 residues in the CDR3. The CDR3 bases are TGTGCCAGCAGTTTGTGGCCGAATGAAAAACTGTTTTTT. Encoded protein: CASSLWPNEKLFF. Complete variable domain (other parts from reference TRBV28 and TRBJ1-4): DVKVTQSSRYLVKRTGEKVFLECVQDMDHENMFWYRQDPGLGLRLIYFSYDVKMKEKGDIPEGYSVSREKKERFSLILESASTNQTSMYLCASSLWPNEKLFFGSGTQLSVL.

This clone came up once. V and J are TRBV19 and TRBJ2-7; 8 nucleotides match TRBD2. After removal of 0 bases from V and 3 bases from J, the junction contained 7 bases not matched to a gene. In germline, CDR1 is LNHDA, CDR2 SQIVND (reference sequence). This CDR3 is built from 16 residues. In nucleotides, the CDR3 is TGTGCCAGTAGTATAGAGAGATCCGGGACTAGCTACGAGCAGTACTTC. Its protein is CASSIERSGTSYEQYF.

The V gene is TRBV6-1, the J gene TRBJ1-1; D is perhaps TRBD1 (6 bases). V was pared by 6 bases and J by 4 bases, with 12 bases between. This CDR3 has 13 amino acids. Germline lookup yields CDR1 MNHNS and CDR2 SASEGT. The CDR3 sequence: CASRRGGGTEAFF. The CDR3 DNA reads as TGTGCCAGCAGACGAGGGGGGGGCACTGAAGCTTTCTTT.

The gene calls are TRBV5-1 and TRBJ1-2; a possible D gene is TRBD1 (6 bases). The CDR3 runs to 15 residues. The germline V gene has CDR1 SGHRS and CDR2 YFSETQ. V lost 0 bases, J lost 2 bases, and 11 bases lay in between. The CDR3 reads CASSLEGGANYGYTF. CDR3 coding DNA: TGCGCCAGCAGCTTGGAGGGGGGCGCAAACTATGGCTACACCTTC.

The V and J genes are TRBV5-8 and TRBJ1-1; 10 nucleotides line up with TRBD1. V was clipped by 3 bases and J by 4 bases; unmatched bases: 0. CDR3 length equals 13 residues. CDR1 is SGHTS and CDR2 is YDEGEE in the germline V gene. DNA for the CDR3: TGTGCCAGCAGCTGGGACAGGGGCACTGAAGCTTTCTTT. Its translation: CASSWDRGTEAFF.

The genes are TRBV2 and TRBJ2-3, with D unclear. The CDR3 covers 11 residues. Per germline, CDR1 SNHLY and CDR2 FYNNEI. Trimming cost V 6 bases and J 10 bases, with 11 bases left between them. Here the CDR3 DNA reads TGTGCCAGCAGCGGGCCCCTTCCGCAGTATTTT. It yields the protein CASSGPLPQYF.

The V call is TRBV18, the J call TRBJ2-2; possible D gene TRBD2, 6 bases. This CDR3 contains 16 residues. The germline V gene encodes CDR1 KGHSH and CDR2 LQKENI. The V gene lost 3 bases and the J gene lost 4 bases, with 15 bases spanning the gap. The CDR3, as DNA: TGTGCCAGCTCACCGTGGAGGGAGCGGACCACCGGGGAGCTGTTTTTT. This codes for CASSPWRERTTGELFF.

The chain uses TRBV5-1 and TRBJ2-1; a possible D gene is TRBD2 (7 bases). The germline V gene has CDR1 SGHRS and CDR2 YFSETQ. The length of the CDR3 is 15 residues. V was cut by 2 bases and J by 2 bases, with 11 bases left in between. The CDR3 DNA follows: TGCGCCAGCAGCTTAGGGGGGGGCCCCTACAATGAGCAGTTCTTC. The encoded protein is CASSLGGGPYNEQFF.

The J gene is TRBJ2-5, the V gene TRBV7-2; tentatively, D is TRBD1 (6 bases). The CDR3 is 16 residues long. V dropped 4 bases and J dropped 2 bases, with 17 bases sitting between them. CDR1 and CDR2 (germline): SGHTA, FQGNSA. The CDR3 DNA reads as TGTGCCAGCAGCTCCGGACGTTGGACAGATCAAGAGACCCAGTACTTC. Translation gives CASSSGRWTDQETQYF.

The CDR3 loop is CASSPPSVQETQYF. In nucleotides, the CDR3 is TGTGCCAGCTCACCCCCTAGCGTCCAAGAGACCCAGTACTTC. This chain joins TRBV18 and TRBJ2-5; TRBD2 is a possible D gene (6 bases). Germline lookup yields CDR1 KGHSH and CDR2 LQKENI. There are 14 residues in the CDR3. Between the trimmed V and J ends, which lost 3 bases and 1 base, there was a span of 9 bases.

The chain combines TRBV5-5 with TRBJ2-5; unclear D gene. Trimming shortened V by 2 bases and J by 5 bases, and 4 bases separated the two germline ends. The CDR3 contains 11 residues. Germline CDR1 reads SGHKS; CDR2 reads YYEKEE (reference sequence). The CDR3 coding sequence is TGTGCCAGCAGCTTCGTGGAGACCCAGTACTTC. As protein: CASSFVETQYF.

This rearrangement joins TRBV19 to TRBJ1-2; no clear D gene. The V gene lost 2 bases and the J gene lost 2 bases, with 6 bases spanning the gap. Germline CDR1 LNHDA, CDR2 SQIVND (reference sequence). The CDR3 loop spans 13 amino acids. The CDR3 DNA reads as TGTGCCAGTAGTATAAGCCGGAACTATGGCTACACCTTC. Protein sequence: CASSISRNYGYTF.

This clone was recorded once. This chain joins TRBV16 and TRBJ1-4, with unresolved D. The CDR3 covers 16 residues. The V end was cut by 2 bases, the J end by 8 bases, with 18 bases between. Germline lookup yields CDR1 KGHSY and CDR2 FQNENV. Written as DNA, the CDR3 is TGTGCCAGCAGCCAAGGAACAACTTCTTCCAGGGAAAAACTGTTTTTT. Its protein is CASSQGTTSSREKLFF.

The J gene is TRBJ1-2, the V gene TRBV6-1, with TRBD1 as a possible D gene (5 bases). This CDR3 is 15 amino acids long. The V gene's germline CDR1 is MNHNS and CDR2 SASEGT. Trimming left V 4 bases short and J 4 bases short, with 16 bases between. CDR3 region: CASSGLGQGAYGYTF. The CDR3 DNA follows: TGTGCCAGCAGTGGCCTCGGACAAGGCGCCTATGGCTACACCTTC.

Here the CDR3 DNA reads TGTGCCAGCAGCCCGCGGACGCCCAATCAGCCCCAGCATTTT. It yields the protein CASSPRTPNQPQHF. V is TRBV6-5 and J is TRBJ1-5, with D unresolved. CDR3 length: 14 residues. Trimming pared 6 bases from V and 3 bases from J, leaving 12 bases between. Germline CDR1 and CDR2: MNHEY and SVGAGI.

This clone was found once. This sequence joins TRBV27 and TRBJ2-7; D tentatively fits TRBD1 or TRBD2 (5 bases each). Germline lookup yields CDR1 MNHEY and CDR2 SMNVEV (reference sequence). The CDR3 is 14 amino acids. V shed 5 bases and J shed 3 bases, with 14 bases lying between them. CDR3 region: CASSRRGVDYEQYF. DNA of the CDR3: TGTGCCAGCAGTCGGAGAGGGGTCGACTACGAGCAGTACTTC.

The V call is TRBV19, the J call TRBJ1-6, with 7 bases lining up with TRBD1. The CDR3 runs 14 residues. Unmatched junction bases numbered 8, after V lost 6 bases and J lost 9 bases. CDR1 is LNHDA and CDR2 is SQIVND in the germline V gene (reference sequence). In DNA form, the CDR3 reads TGTGCCAGTAGACCTACAGGGGAAGGTTCACCCCTCCACTTT. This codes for CASRPTGEGSPLHF.

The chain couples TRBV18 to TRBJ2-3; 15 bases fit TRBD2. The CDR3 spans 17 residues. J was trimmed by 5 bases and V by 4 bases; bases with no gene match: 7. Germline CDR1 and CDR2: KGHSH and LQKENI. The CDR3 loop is CASSLRTSGGAIDTQYF. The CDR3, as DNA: TGTGCCAGCTCACTAAGGACTAGCGGGGGGGCCATAGATACGCAGTATTTT. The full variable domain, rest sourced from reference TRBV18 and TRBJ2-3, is NAGVMQNPRHLVRRRGQEARLRCSPMKGHSHVYWYRQLPEEGLKFMVYLQKENIIDESGMPKERFSAEFPKEGPSILRIQQVVRGDSAAYFCASSLRTSGGAIDTQYFGPGTRLTVL.